Following are 22 T cell receptor beta chains from one sample sequenced in a study of radiotherapy plus CTLA-4 blockade in lung cancer. Assay used: immunoSEQ multiplex PCR; TCRdb lists only in-frame clones, some missing. This table holds about 31,000 clones, approximately 80% found once. The sequences come from peripheral blood, collected from a patient treated with radiotherapy plus ipilimumab. These receptors all stem from a human donor with non-small cell lung cancer who had stable disease on radiotherapy plus ipilimumab.

The chain couples TRBV18 to TRBJ2-2, with D unresolved. The germline V and J ends were trimmed by 0 bases and 7 bases, with 0 bases remaining between them. This CDR3 is 11 amino acids long. The germline V gene encodes CDR1 KGHSH and CDR2 LQKENI. The CDR3 sequence: CASSPPGELFF. CDR3 DNA: TGTGCCAGCTCACCACCCGGGGAGCTGTTTTTT. Combining the CDR3 with reference TRBV18 and TRBJ2-2 gives the whole variable domain NAGVMQNPRHLVRRRGQEARLRCSPMKGHSHVYWYRQLPEEGLKFMVYLQKENIIDESGMPKERFSAEFPKEGPSILRIQQVVRGDSAAYFCASSPPGELFFGEGSRLTVL.

The chain has TRBV4-1 and TRBJ1-1; 10 bases match TRBD1. CDR3 length equals 14 residues. With V trimmed by 0 bases and J by 5 bases, 0 bases remained unmatched. Germline CDR1 reads MGHRA; CDR2 reads YSYEKL. The CDR3 sequence is CASSQEGQGTEAFF. The CDR3, as DNA: TGCGCCAGCAGCCAAGAGGGACAGGGGACTGAAGCTTTCTTT.

The chain recombines TRBV30 with TRBJ1-2, with D possibly matching TRBD1 (5 bases). This CDR3 comprises 14 residues. Trimming shortened V by 4 bases and J by 3 bases, and 15 bases separated the two germline ends. CDR1 is GTSNPN and CDR2 is SVGIG in the germline V gene (reference sequence). The CDR3 DNA is TGTGCCTGGAATTTTATGGACAAGTACTATGGCTACACCTTC. Translation gives CAWNFMDKYYGYTF.

This chain joins TRBV9 and TRBJ2-7, with 9 bases aligning to TRBD2. V shed 4 bases, J shed 4 bases, and the junction held 6 bases outside the gene matches. The CDR3 runs to 14 residues. The germline CDR1 and CDR2 sequences are SGDLS and YYNGEE. CDR3 sequence reads: CASSFSGGPYEQYF. The CDR3 bases are TGTGCCAGCAGCTTCAGCGGGGGGCCTTACGAGCAGTACTTC.

This chain uses TRBV6-1 with TRBJ2-1, with 7 bases matching TRBD2. CDR1 MNHNS and CDR2 SASEGT come from the germline V gene. With 4 bases clipped from V and 3 bases from J, the junction kept 18 bases outside the gene matches. The CDR3 extends over 19 amino acids. CDR3 amino acids: CASSVTPTSIGWDYNEQFF. The CDR3 nucleotides are TGTGCCAGCAGTGTGACGCCGACTAGCATTGGTTGGGACTACAATGAGCAGTTCTTC.

The chain carries TRBV7-2 and TRBJ2-2, with D perhaps matching TRBD1 or TRBD2 (7 bases each). This CDR3 contains 14 residues. Germline-derived CDR1 and CDR2 are SGHTA and FQGNSA. Trimming removed 5 bases at V and 5 bases at J, with 12 bases between. The CDR3 nucleotides are TGTGCCAGCAGCCCCCAGGGGGGGACCGGGGAGCTGTTTTTT. Its protein is CASSPQGGTGELFF.

This CDR3 reads CASSSTGLSTGELFF. CDR3 in DNA: TGTGCCAGCTCCTCTACAGGGTTAAGCACCGGGGAGCTGTTTTTT. The chain recombines TRBV18 with TRBJ2-2; possible D gene TRBD1, 6 bases. CDR3 length: 15 amino acids. V lost 6 bases and J lost 4, with 15 bases in between. The germline V gene encodes CDR1 KGHSH and CDR2 LQKENI. The entire variable domain, with the rest obtained from reference TRBV18 and TRBJ2-2, is as follows: NAGVMQNPRHLVRRRGQEARLRCSPMKGHSHVYWYRQLPEEGLKFMVYLQKENIIDESGMPKERFSAEFPKEGPSILRIQQVVRGDSAAYFCASSSTGLSTGELFFGEGSRLTVL.

This clone was seen only a few times. The J gene is TRBJ1-1, the V gene TRBV10-3; 7 positions match TRBD1. The CDR3 has 15 amino acids. Losses at the gene ends were 5 bases for V and 2 bases for J; bases not matched to a gene: 8. Germline V gene lookup returns CDR1 ENHRY and CDR2 SYGVKD. The CDR3 protein is CAISYRGPGNTEAFF. CDR3 in DNA: TGTGCCATCAGTTACAGGGGCCCTGGTAACACTGAAGCTTTCTTT.

The V and J genes are TRBV11-2 and TRBJ2-7; TRBD1 aligns across 7 bases. The germline CDR1 and CDR2 sequences are SGHAT and FQNNGV. V dropped 4 bases and J dropped 10; count of bases not matched to a gene: 7. The CDR3 totals 12 residues. The CDR3 DNA reads TGTGCCAGCAGCTCCTCCGACAGGGTCCAGTACTTC. Protein: CASSSSDRVQYF.

The CDR3 DNA is TGTGCCAGCACCGCTAGCGGGGAACAGACCCAGTACTTC. Amino acids: CASTASGEQTQYF. This chain connects TRBV28 to TRBJ2-5, with 9 bases lining up with TRBD2. The germline V gene has CDR1 MDHEN and CDR2 SYDVKM. Losses at the gene ends were 7 bases for V and 6 bases for J; bases not matched to a gene: 6. The CDR3 has 13 residues.

V and J are TRBV6-1 and TRBJ2-7; D possibly corresponds to TRBD1 (7 bases). Between the trimmed V and J ends, which lost 5 bases and 1 base, there was a span of 15 bases. Germline CDR1 reads MNHNS; CDR2 reads SASEGT. The CDR3 runs 15 residues. The CDR3: CASSRGTVVSYEQYF. The CDR3 DNA reads as TGTGCCAGCAGTCGCGGGACAGTCGTTTCCTACGAGCAGTACTTC.

This clone was seen a single time. The chain joins TRBV21-1 to TRBJ1-1; the listed D gene, TRBD1, was not tested against the DNA. TRBV21-1 corresponds to a pseudogene. The CDR3 is 15 residues long. The DNA of the CDR3 is TGTGCCAGCAGCAAGCGGACAGGCAGGAACACTGAAGCTTTCTTT. This sequence encodes CASSKRTGRNTEAFF.

This clone was seen a few times. The chain joins TRBV2 to TRBJ2-5, with 10 bases aligning to TRBD2. V shed 7 bases, J shed 1 base, and the junction held 9 bases outside the gene matches. CDR1 is SNHLY and CDR2 is FYNNEI in the germline V gene. CDR3 length: 16 residues. The CDR3 DNA is TGTGCCAGCAAGTTCTCTAGCGGGGGTTTCCAAGAGACCCAGTACTTC. It encodes CASKFSSGGFQETQYF. The complete variable domain, with remaining parts taken from reference TRBV2 and TRBJ2-5, reads EPEVTQTPSHQVTQMGQEVILRCVPISNHLYFYWYRQILGQKVEFLVSFYNNEISEKSEIFDDQFSVERPDGSNFTLKIRSTKLEDSAMYFCASKFSSGGFQETQYFGPGTRLLVL.

This clone was counted between two and nine times. This chain joins TRBV7-2 and TRBJ2-7; D is unresolved. The CDR3 runs 16 residues. Germline assignment: CDR1 SGHTA and CDR2 FQGNSA. The V and J ends lost 2 bases and 0 bases respectively, with 14 bases between them. The CDR3 sequence is CASSLSPQLGSYEQYF. The CDR3 nucleotides are TGTGCCAGCAGCTTATCTCCTCAGCTGGGCTCCTACGAGCAGTACTTC.

The rearrangement joins TRBV27 to TRBJ2-2; D remains ambiguous. CDR1 is MNHEY and CDR2 is SMNVEV in the germline V gene (reference sequence). The CDR3 spans 14 residues. The V gene lost 3 bases and the J gene lost 6 bases, with 11 bases spanning the gap. The chain's CDR3 is CASSFGRAAGELFF. The CDR3 DNA follows: TGTGCCAGCAGTTTTGGTAGGGCCGCCGGGGAGCTGTTTTTT.

The chain uses TRBV5-1 and TRBJ2-3; TRBD1 aligns across 9 bases. In germline, CDR1 is SGHRS, CDR2 YFSETQ. CDR3 length: 14 residues. V gave up 3 bases and J gave up 3 bases; unmatched junction bases: 2. CDR3 in amino acids: CASSWGQGTDTQYF. CDR3 bases: TGCGCCAGCAGCTGGGGACAGGGAACAGATACGCAGTATTTT.

The CDR3 DNA sequence: TGTGCCACCAGCAGCGGGGTGAACACTGAAGCTTTCTTT. This gives the protein CATSSGVNTEAFF. This sequence joins TRBV15 and TRBJ1-1; D is ambiguous. The CDR3 runs to 13 residues. Germline CDR1 LNHNV, CDR2 YYDKDF (reference sequence). V was trimmed by 3 bases and J by 0 bases, leaving 5 bases between them.

The chain uses TRBV4-1 and TRBJ1-1; D is ambiguous. The CDR3 has 14 residues. Germline V gene data show CDR1 as MGHRA and CDR2 as YSYEKL. V was trimmed by 1 base and J by 1 base, leaving 7 bases between them. CDR3 sequence (DNA): TGCGCCAGCAGCCAAGGGACGAGGAACACTGAAGCTTTCTTT. Amino acids: CASSQGTRNTEAFF.

The chain carries TRBV7-8 and TRBJ1-6; weak D call: TRBD1 (5 bases). Trimming pared 3 bases from V and 7 bases from J, leaving 16 bases between. The CDR3 spans 16 residues. The germline V gene encodes CDR1 SGHVS and CDR2 FQNEAQ. The CDR3 nucleotides read TGTGCCAGCAGCTTGTCTTCGGCGGGGCCCAATTCACCCCTCCACTTT. Its protein is CASSLSSAGPNSPLHF.

This chain joins TRBV11-2 and TRBJ2-7; 12 positions match TRBD1. This CDR3 has 14 residues. Germline trimming cut 3 bases from V and 5 bases from J; bases unmatched to any gene: 2. The germline V gene encodes CDR1 SGHAT and CDR2 FQNNGV. For the CDR3, the DNA is TGTGCCAGCAGCTTTGGGACAGGGGGCGACGAGCAGTACTTC. Residues: CASSFGTGGDEQYF.

In the case of this clone: Additional DNA sequences in this sample encode the identical CDR3. The chain carries TRBV6-5 and TRBJ1-5; D is undetermined. Germline CDR1 reads MNHEY; CDR2 reads SVGAGI. V lost 0 bases and J 0 bases, leaving 3 bases between the germline ends. This CDR3 has 14 amino acids. CDR3 sequence reads: CASSYSGSNQPQHF. The CDR3 nucleotides read TGTGCCAGCAGTTACTCGGGTAGCAATCAGCCCCAGCATTTT.

The rearrangement links TRBV9 to TRBJ2-7; 9 bases fit TRBD1. The CDR3 consists of 12 residues. Trimming at V came to 4 bases and at J to 7 bases, leaving 3 bases not matched to a gene. Germline V gives CDR1 SGDLS, CDR2 YYNGEE. The CDR3, as DNA: TGTGCCAGCAGCAGGACAGGGGAAGAGCAGTACGTC. Amino acid sequence: CASSRTGEEQYV.